The 21 T cell receptor beta chains below come from one sample, sequenced in a study of T-cell reconstitution after alpha-beta-depleted transplantation in children. Researchers prepared the TCRbeta library using unique molecular identifiers, the study reports. MiXCR was run by TCRdb on the PCR reads, yielding one entry per CDR3 protein. The sample records about 7,200 distinct CDR3 sequences, approximately 5.1% being singletons. The sample was PBMCs, mostly from graft donor cells, taken 180 days after TCRalphabeta/CD19-depleted stem cell transplant. These receptors originate from a child younger than two who had a stem cell transplant for acute myeloid leukemia, so the T cells may come from the graft donor.

This clonotype was recorded at least ten times. The V call is TRBV11-3, the J call TRBJ2-3; 9 bases are a match to TRBD1. The V gene's germline CDR1 is SGHNT and CDR2 YENEEA. CDR3 size: 14 residues. After removal of 4 bases from V and 3 bases from J, the junction contained 2 bases not matched to a gene. CDR3 coding DNA: TGTGCCAGCAGCTCCGGGACAGGGACAGATACGCAGTATTTT. It translates to CASSSGTGTDTQYF.

In this sample, this clonotype turned up many times. This chain joins TRBV15 and TRBJ2-7; tentatively, D is TRBD1 (5 bases). From germline, CDR1 is LNHNV and CDR2 YYDKDF (reference sequence). This CDR3 is built from 14 residues. The germline V and J ends were trimmed by 1 base and 3 bases, with 10 bases remaining between them. The CDR3 region is CATSRGGKYYEQYF. The CDR3, as DNA: TGTGCCACCAGCAGAGGGGGCAAATACTACGAGCAGTACTTC.

The table lists this clonotype with many counts. The chain is built from TRBV9 and TRBJ1-2; D is unclear. Germline V gene lookup returns CDR1 SGDLS and CDR2 YYNGEE. The CDR3 extends over 15 amino acids. Trimming took 0 bases from V and 1 from J, leaving 10 bases between them. The CDR3 sequence is CASSVVVDGNYGYTF. CDR3 nucleotides: TGTGCCAGCAGCGTAGTGGTGGACGGTAACTATGGCTACACCTTC.

The chain links TRBV18 to TRBJ1-3, with a tentative D call TRBD1 (5 bases). The germline V gene encodes CDR1 KGHSH and CDR2 LQKENI. The germline V and J ends were trimmed by 3 bases and 3 bases, with 15 bases remaining between them. The CDR3 sequence is 16 residues long. The CDR3 sequence is CASSPPGRADGNTIYF. CDR3 bases: TGTGCCAGCTCACCCCCCGGCAGGGCAGATGGAAACACCATATATTTT. The full variable domain, with the rest looked up from reference TRBV18 and TRBJ1-3, is NAGVMQNPRHLVRRRGQEARLRCSPMKGHSHVYWYRQLPEEGLKFMVYLQKENIIDESGMPKERFSAEFPKEGPSILRIQQVVRGDSAAYFCASSPPGRADGNTIYFGEGSWLTVV.

This clonotype was seen many times. The chain's CDR3 is CASSLGPAATNEKLFF. The CDR3 bases are TGTGCCAGCAGCCTGGGGCCTGCTGCAACTAATGAAAAACTGTTTTTT. The V and J genes are TRBV7-3 and TRBJ1-4; the D gene is possibly TRBD1 (5 bases). This CDR3 is built from 16 residues. Deletions cut 5 bases from V and 0 bases from J, with 13 bases between. Germline V gene data show CDR1 as SGHTA and CDR2 as FQGTGA. Looking up the rest from reference TRBV7-3 and TRBJ1-4 gives the full variable domain: GAGVSQTPSNKVTEKGKYVELRCDPISGHTALYWYRQSLGQGPEFLIYFQGTGAADDSGLPNDRFFAVRPEGSVSTLKIQRTERGDSAVYLCASSLGPAATNEKLFFGSGTQLSVL.

Ten or more counts support this clonotype. CDR3 amino acids: CATSHRQGVNEKLFF. For the CDR3, the DNA is TGTGCCACCAGCCACCGACAGGGCGTTAATGAAAAACTGTTTTTT. The chain is built from TRBV15 and TRBJ1-4; 7 positions agree with TRBD1. The CDR3 is 15 residues long. Trimming cost V 5 bases and J 4 bases; bases outside gene matches: 7. The germline gives CDR1 LNHNV, CDR2 YYDKDF (reference sequence).

This clonotype was seen repeatedly, ten times or more. The J gene is TRBJ2-1, the V gene TRBV6-5; tentatively, D is TRBD2 (6 bases). Trimming cost V 0 bases and J 4 bases, with 7 bases left between them. In germline, CDR1 is MNHEY, CDR2 SVGAGI. This CDR3 is built from 14 residues. This chain's CDR3 is CASSYSGRYNEQFF. The CDR3 coding sequence is TGTGCCAGCAGTTACTCAGGGAGGTACAATGAGCAGTTCTTC.

This sequence joins TRBV19 and TRBJ2-1, with D perhaps TRBD1 (6 bases). V lost 2 bases and J 3 bases, leaving 11 bases between the germline ends. From germline, CDR1 is LNHDA and CDR2 SQIVND (reference sequence). This CDR3 is 15 amino acids long. CDR3 sequence reads: CASSIRQGHYNEQFF. As DNA, the CDR3 is TGTGCCAGTAGTATAAGGCAGGGGCACTACAATGAGCAGTTCTTC.

This clonotype was found many times. The CDR3 nucleotides are TGTGCCAGCAGCCCGACAGGGGGAAACACTGAAGCTTTCTTT. Translated, it gives CASSPTGGNTEAFF. The J gene is TRBJ1-1, the V gene TRBV7-9; TRBD1 matches at 9 bases. Germline values: CDR1 SEHNR, CDR2 FQNEAQ (reference sequence). This CDR3 is 14 amino acids long. Trimming at V came to 5 bases and at J to 2 bases, leaving 3 bases not matched to a gene.

Judged by abundance, this clonotype is medium-sized. The chain joins TRBV7-9 to TRBJ2-3; tentatively, D is TRBD1 (6 bases). This CDR3 has 18 amino acids. V lost 5 bases, J lost 6 bases, and 27 bases lay in between. CDR1 and CDR2 from the germline V gene are SEHNR and FQNEAQ (reference sequence). CDR3 in DNA: TGTGCCAGCAGCATAGACCGACAGGATCTCTTTCTTGCGGATACGCAGTATTTT. Amino acids: CASSIDRQDLFLADTQYF.

This clonotype was counted at least ten times. The V call is TRBV19, the J call TRBJ2-5; 9 nucleotides line up with TRBD1. Germline V gene lookup returns CDR1 LNHDA and CDR2 SQIVND (reference sequence). The CDR3 is 16 residues long. The V gene end was trimmed by 5 bases and the J gene end by 2 bases; junction bases not matched to a gene: 9. CDR3 in DNA: TGTGCCAGTAGTCCCTGGACAGGGGAATCGCAAGAGACCCAGTACTTC. This sequence encodes CASSPWTGESQETQYF.

This clonotype was detected ten times or more. This chain uses TRBV5-4 with TRBJ2-5; D call uncertain. The germline V gene encodes CDR1 SGHNT and CDR2 YYREEE (reference sequence). Trimming took 4 bases from V and 4 from J, leaving 8 bases between them. This CDR3 comprises 12 residues. CDR3 in DNA: TGTGCCAGCAGCCAATACACAGAGACCCAGTACTTC. Its translation: CASSQYTETQYF. The full variable domain, rest sourced from reference TRBV5-4 and TRBJ2-5, is ETGVTQSPTHLIKTRGQQVTLRCSSQSGHNTVSWYQQALGQGPQFIFQYYREEENGRGNFPPRFSGLQFPNYSSELNVNALELDDSALYLCASSQYTETQYFGPGTRLLVL.

This rearrangement joins TRBV20-1 to TRBJ1-4; 10 bases align to TRBD1. Germline-derived CDR1 and CDR2 are DFQATT and SNEGSKA (reference sequence). The CDR3 has 15 amino acids. CDR3 DNA sequence: TGCTTCTGGGGACAGGGGATGGGCGTGGGTGAAAAACTGTTTTTT. Its protein is CFWGQGMGVGEKLFF.

The chain combines TRBV29-1 with TRBJ2-7; TRBD1 aligns across 8 bases. The V gene end was trimmed by 4 bases and the J gene end by 5 bases; junction bases not matched to a gene: 4. This CDR3 comprises 12 residues. Germline V gene sequence: CDR1 SQVTM, CDR2 ANQGSEA. CDR3 bases: TGCAGCGTTGGGCGGACAGGGCACGAGCAGTACTTC. Translation: CSVGRTGHEQYF.

This clonotype was counted many times. The V gene is TRBV5-5, the J gene TRBJ2-1; 9 bases are a match to TRBD1. Germline values: CDR1 SGHKS, CDR2 YYEKEE (reference sequence). Trimming at V came to 4 bases and at J to 4 bases, leaving 6 bases not matched to a gene. The CDR3 runs to 15 residues. The DNA of the CDR3 is TGTGCCAGCAGCCTCGGGACAGGGTCTTACAATGAGCAGTTCTTC. This sequence encodes CASSLGTGSYNEQFF.

This clonotype was counted at least ten times. This chain connects TRBV5-4 to TRBJ2-5; D might be TRBD2 (5 bases). Between the trimmed V and J ends, which lost 4 bases and 3 bases, there was a span of 13 bases. Germline-derived CDR1 and CDR2 are SGHNT and YYREEE (reference sequence). The CDR3 totals 14 residues. CDR3 sequence: CASSRWTGKETQYF. CDR3 in DNA: TGTGCCAGCAGCCGTTGGACGGGAAAAGAGACCCAGTACTTC.

This clonotype has at least ten counts. The rearrangement uses TRBV9 and TRBJ2-7; 13 nucleotides agree with TRBD2. The germline gives CDR1 SGDLS, CDR2 YYNGEE. The length of the CDR3 is 15 residues. After removal of 0 bases from V and 5 bases from J, the junction contained 2 bases not matched to a gene. CDR3 coding DNA: TGTGCCAGCAGCGTAGGACTAGCGGGAGGACACGAGCAGTACTTC. It is translated as CASSVGLAGGHEQYF.

This clonotype came up many times. The chain is built from TRBV9 and TRBJ1-5; TRBD1 might be the D (6 bases). The germline V gene has CDR1 SGDLS and CDR2 YYNGEE. This CDR3 is built from 14 residues. The V end lost 4 bases, the J end lost 6 bases, and 14 bases lay between the germline ends. CDR3 protein: CASSNTGSSQPQHF. The CDR3 DNA reads TGTGCCAGCAGCAACACAGGGTCAAGTCAGCCCCAGCATTTT.

By share, this clonotype ranks as medium-sized (0.01 to 0.1%). Here the CDR3 DNA reads TGTGCCAGCAGCCGGTGGCGGGACACTGAAGCTTTCTTT. Translation: CASSRWRDTEAFF. This chain links TRBV7-9 with TRBJ1-1; no definite D call. Trimming left V 5 bases short and J 3 bases short, with 10 bases between. The germline CDR1 and CDR2 sequences are SEHNR and FQNEAQ (reference sequence). This CDR3 has 13 amino acids.

This clonotype was seen many times. The rearrangement uses TRBV6-5 and TRBJ2-7, with 8 bases that match TRBD2. Germline V gene lookup returns CDR1 MNHEY and CDR2 SVGAGI. This CDR3 contains 15 residues. The J segment lost 0 bases and the V segment lost 11 bases, leaving 12 bases of the junction unmatched. The CDR3 reads CAPDGLAGLSYEQYF. CDR3 sequence (DNA): TGTGCCCCCGACGGCCTAGCGGGCCTCTCCTACGAGCAGTACTTC.

This clonotype is labeled as medium-sized. The gene calls are TRBV5-1 and TRBJ2-3, with D perhaps TRBD2 (6 bases). V dropped 1 base and J dropped 0 bases, with 9 bases sitting between them. Germline lookup yields CDR1 SGHRS and CDR2 YFSETQ. This CDR3 has 15 amino acids. In DNA form, the CDR3 reads TGCGCCAGCAGCTTGCCCGGGACTAGCACAGATACGCAGTATTTT. Amino acid sequence: CASSLPGTSTDTQYF. The whole variable domain, remainder taken from reference TRBV5-1 and TRBJ2-3, is KAGVTQTPRYLIKTRGQQVTLSCSPISGHRSVSWYQQTPGQGLQFLFEYFSETQRNKGNFPGRFSGRQFSNSRSEMNVSTLELGDSALYLCASSLPGTSTDTQYFGPGTRLTVL.